Listed below are T cell receptor beta chains from one sample, sequenced in a study of T cell responses to AZD1222 COVID-19 vaccine. Using immunoSEQ multiplex PCR, the repertoire was profiled, and TCRdb retains in-frame clones only, with some absent. This table has nearly 110,000 clones, about 89% appearing once. Specimen: peripheral blood, collected 28 days after the second AZD1222 dose. These receptors originate from an adult who received the AZD1222 COVID-19 vaccine. CDR3s include the opening cysteine and the closing phenylalanine or tryptophan. The D gene is left open where the match is weak. For some rows the clone size is stated as once, few or many, or as a class when expanded; others skip it.

v_gene	j_gene	abundance	d_gene	CDR3aa	CDR3nt
TRBV5-5	TRBJ1-5	-	-	CASSLGATPNQPQHF	TGTGCCAGCAGCTTGGGGGCGACACCAAATCAGCCCCAGCATTTT
TRBV19	TRBJ2-1	-	TRBD1	CASSPGTGLVQFF	TGTGCCAGTAGCCCCGGGACAGGGCTGGTGCAGTTCTTC
TRBV28	TRBJ1-4	-	-	CASSRGGINEKLFF	TGTGCCAGCTCCCGTGGGGGGATCAATGAAAAACTGTTTTTT
TRBV4-3	TRBJ2-5	-	TRBD2	CASSQASGDF	TGCGCCAGCAGCCAAGCTAGCGGGGACTTC
TRBV6-5	TRBJ1-2	-	-	CASSYSEGIYGYTF	TGTGCCAGCAGTTACTCGGAGGGAATCTATGGCTACACCTTC
TRBV19	TRBJ2-1	-	-	CASSIFSGGYNEQFF	TGTGCCAGTAGTATTTTCTCTGGGGGCTACAATGAGCAGTTCTTC
TRBV4-3	TRBJ1-1	-	-	CASSPNDPSTEAFF	TGCGCCAGCAGCCCCAACGATCCGAGCACTGAAGCTTTCTTT
TRBV4-2	TRBJ2-1	-	TRBD2	CASSLTTGTSGGNEQFF	TGTGCCAGCAGCCTTACCACCGGGACTAGCGGGGGCAATGAGCAGTTCTTC
TRBV10-1	TRBJ2-5	-	-	CASSAGRETQYF	TGCGCCAGCAGCGCAGGGCGAGAGACCCAGTACTTC
TRBV18	TRBJ2-1	-	-	CASSPPASYNEQFF	TGTGCCAGCTCACCACCGGCCAGCTACAATGAGCAGTTCTTC
TRBV6-2/TRBV6-3	TRBJ2-7	-	TRBD2	CASSTWTSGSYEQYF	TGTGCCAGCAGTACCTGGACTAGCGGGAGCTACGAGCAGTACTTC
TRBV28	TRBJ1-1	once	-	CASTLGTEAFF	TGTGCCAGCACCCTAGGGACCGAAGCTTTCTTT
TRBV5-1	TRBJ1-1	once	-	CASSLGQYEAFF	TGCGCCAGCAGCTTGGGACAGTATGAAGCTTTCTTT
TRBV30	TRBJ1-1	-	-	CAWSTGGPTEAFF	TGTGCCTGGAGTACCGGGGGACCTACTGAAGCTTTCTTT
TRBV29-1	TRBJ1-2	-	-	CSVPNPPGYGYTF	TGCAGCGTCCCGAATCCACCGGGCTATGGCTACACCTTC
TRBV5-6	TRBJ2-2	-	-	CASSSSLLKTGELFF	TGTGCCAGCAGCTCTTCCCTACTTAAGACCGGGGAGCTGTTTTTT